The T cell receptor (beta chain) described here comes from a study of shared clonotypes between healthy human individuals (TCRdb year 2020). Background on the whole study: A few men and two women, aged 18 to 49 years, made up the cohort. For each donor, three plates each were used for CD4 naive and CD4 memory, two plates were used for CD8 naive, and one plate was used for CD8 memory. The study deeply sequenced blood TCR repertoires of several healthy adults to estimate repertoire size and the extent of clonotype sharing between individuals. Different laboratories and diverse techniques were used to prepare libraries and sequence TCR repertoires, to increase sequencing depth and limit assay-specific biases. Between about 0.94 and 10 billion PBMCs per donor were obtained by leukapheresis. Summary of the overall study and its limitations: The small number of donors limited the genetic and exposure-history diversity represented. Sampling was limited to blood, and TCR repertoires in tissue likely differ from TCR repertoires in blood. Based on pairwise subsampling, the degree of clonotype sharing among donors was expected to be affected by sequencing depth. Higher generation probabilities were observed for clonotypes shared by all four sorted-subset donors than for non-shared clonotypes. Sharing across several donors was observed for around 4.8% of naive CD4, less than 4% of naive CD8, roughly 2.4% of memory CD4, and roughly 0.4% of memory CD8 clonotypes. Naive subsets generally had larger estimated clonotype richness than memory subsets. Incomplete sequencing was indicated by rarefaction of sorted-subset datasets, despite the large sequencing depth.

Donors were healthy HIV-negative adults with no recently reported acute infections or vaccinations. Only Caucasian adults living in Nashville, Tennessee, USA were represented among the donors. CD4+ T cells were enriched by magnetic negative selection; naive cells were then positively selected on CD45RA, and the negative fraction formed the memory subset. After blood collection by leukapheresis, PBMCs were isolated using Ficoll-Histopaque density gradient centrifugation and then cryopreserved in the vapor phase of liquid nitrogen. Analytical flow cytometry was used to check the purity and quantity of each magnetically sorted T cell population. Genomic DNA was isolated from each sorted fraction and quantified by UV absorbance on a Nanodrop 2000c. At the junction V is shortened by 9 bases and J by 8 bases, with 7 bases in between. The CDR3 contains 9 residues, cysteine and phenylalanine counted. Only the CDR3 DNA is retained, 27 bases long and in frame from the first base. The germline V gene encodes CDR1 MNHNS and CDR2 SASEGT.

Comments on this clone: Its antigen has not been determined. Per-base quality was not reported, and no clone a single base away is much larger than it.

Using the deep immunoSEQ assay, multiplex PCR amplified TCR CDR3 regions from genomic DNA. Extracted genomic DNA from each cell subset was spread evenly across all wells of several immunoSEQ 96-well plates, with each plate serving as a replicate. For sorted subsets, 200 to 250 ng of genomic DNA, equivalent to tens of thousands of T cell genomes, went into each replicate PCR. Purified libraries were quantified with a Qubit 3.0 fluorometer, sized on a Bioanalyzer 2100, and re-quantified with the KAPA Library Quantification kit. Every immunoSEQ 96-well plate was sequenced on a dedicated single-read 150-cycle Illumina NextSeq 550 flow cell. The original methods were these. Because the immunoSEQ output held only junctional sequences and lacked quality scores, the filtering could not match the filtering applied to full-length reads. To assign V/J genes and CDR3, sequences were annotated using PyIR, a Python wrapper for IgBLAST v1.9, with IMGT germline references. Reads with weak V/J assignments (E-value above 1e-6), missing CDR3, stop codons, out-of-frame junctions, or ambiguous translated residues were removed. V3J clonotypes were defined as sequences sharing an identical inferred V gene, J gene, and CDR3 amino acid sequence. To compute the percentage overlap between repertoires, the number of shared unique clonotypes was divided by the size of the smaller repertoire. Three approaches were used to assess repertoire richness: RTK rarefaction, the Chao1 estimator, and Recon v2.1 estimates of unobserved clonotypes. Generation probabilities for all TCRbeta clonotypes obtained by the gDNA method from a few donors were computed using OLGA. The source is immuneACCESS, and TCRdb retained only in-frame sequences with V and J called. Part of the clones is not carried over; for the studies checked, unresolved V genes explain less than half of this, and the remainder is unexplained. Clone size and the V and J calls come from that table; the DNA yielded D and trimming. In all, the sample holds 2 million to 2.5 million clones, and 80% to 95% of those were seen once. The ten largest clones take up 0.3% to 0.45% of the sample.

The receptor was derived from a man aged 18 to 29 in good health. Some clones in this sample may be carry-over from other donors' samples. The V gene is TRBV6-1 and the J gene is TRBJ1-2; no confident D gene assignment can be made. Source material: naive CD4+ T cells from PBMCs. The cell subset or site label, as the study defines it: CD45RA+ positively selected. The bases are TGTGCCAGGTTGAGGGGCTACACCTTC. Its coded protein is CARLRGYTF.